These 22 T cell receptor beta chains share one sample of origin, sequenced in a study of T cells in women clearing cervical HPV infection. Sequencing was performed with immunoSEQ multiplex PCR; in TCRdb, only in-frame clones are kept and a portion is missing. The table for this sample gives fewer than 40,000 clones. The sample consisted of blood buffy coat. These receptors were taken from a woman between 18 and 70 years old with a cervical HPV16 infection that either progressed to CIN3+ or cleared (not recorded which).

According to its frequency, this clone is medium-sized. The read comes to an end 3 residues before the CDR3 does, leaving the germline J gene to fill in the end. The chain is built from TRBV20-1 and TRBJ2-3, with 16 bases lining up with TRBD2. V lost 7 bases, J lost 0 bases, and 4 bases stayed unmatched. Germline V gives CDR1 DFQATT, CDR2 SNEGSKA (reference sequence). CDR3 size: 16 residues. Incomplete CDR3 DNA: TGCAGTGTACCGGGACTAGCGGGGGGGAGCACAGATACG. Its translation is CSVPGLAGGSTDT. Given in full, the CDR3 is CSVPGLAGGSTDTQYF.

Notes on this clone: The read stops 3 residues short of the end of the CDR3; the missing end is completed from the germline J gene. The chain combines TRBV2 with TRBJ1-1; unclear D gene. CDR1 and CDR2 (germline): SNHLY, FYNNEI. This CDR3 has 13 amino acids. Trimming removed 2 bases at V and 1 base at J, with 5 bases between. The part of the CDR3 DNA that was read is TGTGCCAGCAGTGAATTAGAGAACACTGAA. Translation gives CASSELENTE. The full CDR3 sequence reads CASSELENTEAFF. The variable domain in full, completed from reference TRBV2 and TRBJ1-1, reads EPEVTQTPSHQVTQMGQEVILRCVPISNHLYFYWYRQILGQKVEFLVSFYNNEISEKSEIFDDQFSVERPDGSNFTLKIRSTKLEDSAMYFCASSELENTEAFFGQGTRLTVV.

The CDR3: CAWSAHAEAFF. The DNA read from the CDR3 is TGTGCCTGGAGTGCCCATGCTGAA. This chain links TRBV30 with TRBJ1-1; D gene uncertain. The sequenced fragment ends 3 residues before the CDR3 boundary, so the rest is inferred from the germline J gene. CDR3 length: 11 residues. V was shortened by 1 base and J by 6 bases, with 6 bases between the two germline ends. The germline CDR1 and CDR2 sequences are GTSNPN and SVGIG (reference sequence).

As to this clone: The read ends 3 residues before the CDR3 terminus; that terminus is restored from the germline J gene. The chain recombines TRBV12-3 or TRBV12-4 with TRBJ1-5; D ambiguous. Deletions cut 8 bases from V and 6 bases from J, with 20 bases between. This CDR3 region has 15 residues. The CDR3: CASPIWAGLGQPQHF. The part of the CDR3 DNA that was read is TGTGCCAGCCCTATTTGGGCAGGATTGGGTCAGCCC.

Comment on this clone: Read sequence stops 3 residues before the CDR3 end, and the germline J gene provides the missing end. The chain is built from TRBV19 and TRBJ2-3; perhaps TRBD2 as D (5 bases). CDR1 is LNHDA, CDR2 SQIVND, per germline (reference sequence). V lost 6 bases and J 1 base, leaving 8 bases between the germline ends. There are 13 residues in the CDR3. The CDR3 bases that were read are TGTGCCAGTAGGCGGGCCGGCACAGATACG. This sequence encodes CASRRAGTDT. The entire CDR3 reads CASRRAGTDTQYF.

Details on this clone: Read sequence stops 3 residues before the CDR3 end, and the germline J gene provides the missing end. V and J are TRBV5-1 and TRBJ1-6; the D is unclear. The ends were cut back, 0 bases at V and 7 bases at J, with 8 bases in the middle. The length of the CDR3 is 14 residues. Germline CDR1 SGHRS, CDR2 YFSETQ. The chain's CDR3 is CASSLGAGNSPLHF. CDR3 DNA, as far as it was read: TGCGCCAGCAGCTTGGGGGCTGGGAATTCACCC.

Comment on this clone: The CDR3 extends 3 residues past the end of the read, so its final part is completed from the germline J gene. The V call is TRBV6-2 or TRBV6-3, the J call TRBJ2-2; D perhaps matches TRBD1 (5 bases). The germline CDR1 and CDR2 sequences are MNHEY and SVGEGT. The CDR3 has 15 amino acids. CDR3 residues: CASNTGSSGANVLFF. The sequenced part of the CDR3 DNA is TGTGCCAGCAACACAGGCAGCTCTGGGGCCAACGTG.

Turning to this clone: The sequence runs out 3 residues before the end of the CDR3; the remainder is reconstructed from the germline J gene. The chain carries TRBV7-2 and TRBJ1-2; D may be TRBD1 (6 bases). This CDR3 has 14 residues. Per germline, CDR1 SGHTA and CDR2 FQGNSA. The CDR3 DNA, read in part, is TGTGCCAGCAGTCCGGGACACTCATCGGGAGGC. Translation gives CASSPGHSSGG. The complete CDR3 protein is CASSPGHSSGGYTF.

The DNA read from the CDR3 is TGTGCCAGCAGTTACATTTTAGGTGGGGGCTCTCATCAGCCC. This codes for CASSYILGGGSHQP. The entire CDR3 protein is CASSYILGGGSHQPQHF. The chain carries TRBV6-2 or TRBV6-3 and TRBJ1-5; perhaps TRBD1 as D (6 bases). The DNA ends 3 residues before the CDR3 does, and the rest of the CDR3 is filled in from the germline J gene. This CDR3 has 17 residues. In germline, CDR1 is MNHEY, CDR2 SVGEGT. Trimming pared 2 bases from V and 5 bases from J, leaving 19 bases between.

Concerning this clone: The read finishes 3 residues shy of the CDR3 end, and the germline J gene is used to complete it. The chain joins TRBV7-2 to TRBJ1-1; D is ambiguous. Germline loops: CDR1 SGHTA, CDR2 FQGNSA. This CDR3 has 14 amino acids. V was pared by 1 base and J by 4 bases, with 10 bases between. The sequenced part of the CDR3 DNA is TGTGCCAGCAGCTTAGATGGCTCAGGCACTGAA. Translated: CASSLDGSGTE. The whole CDR3 protein is CASSLDGSGTEAFF.

Concerning this clone itself: Read coverage stops 3 residues before the CDR3 terminus; the germline J gene supplies the remainder. V usage is TRBV14 and J usage is TRBJ1-4; no clear D. CDR1 SGHDN and CDR2 FVKESK come from the germline V gene. The CDR3 consists of 13 residues. Partial CDR3 DNA: TGTGCCAGCAGCCAAACCCCGAGTAGTAAA. It is translated as CASSQTPSSK. The full-length CDR3 reads as CASSQTPSSKLFF.

In the case of this clone: The CDR3 goes on 3 residues after the read ends, and that part is filled in from the germline J gene. J is TRBJ2-1 and V is TRBV19, with TRBD1 identical over 9 bases. The CDR3 is made up of 16 amino acids. From germline, CDR1 is LNHDA and CDR2 SQIVND (reference sequence). Trimming at V came to 6 bases and at J to 6 bases, leaving 12 bases not matched to a gene. Partial CDR3 DNA: TGTGCCAGTAGCCTTTCCCGGGACAGGGTAGTCAATGAG. Translating it yields CASSLSRDRVVNE. The CDR3 in its entirety is CASSLSRDRVVNEQFF.

The covered CDR3 bases are TGTGCCACTAGAACGGGACAAATGAACACTGAA. Protein: CATRTGQMNTE. From start to end, the CDR3 is CATRTGQMNTEAFF. The rearrangement uses TRBV10-3 and TRBJ1-1; possible D gene TRBD1, 6 bases. The read gets to within 3 residues of the CDR3 end, and the germline J gene fills in the rest. The germline V and J ends were trimmed by 10 bases and 0 bases, with 15 bases remaining between them. Germline values: CDR1 ENHRY, CDR2 SYGVKD. CDR3 size: 14 residues.

As to this clone: The missing CDR3 end, 3 residues past where the read stops, is filled in from the germline J gene. The V and J genes are TRBV20-1 and TRBJ2-3, with 10 nucleotides matching TRBD1. This CDR3 has 19 residues. Germline CDR1 is DFQATT and CDR2 is SNEGSKA (reference sequence). V trimming: 0 bases; J trimming: 2 bases; junction bases outside the gene matches: 14. The CDR3 reads CSARETGGGFNLATDTQYF. The covered CDR3 bases are TGCAGTGCTAGAGAGACAGGGGGCGGATTCAACCTGGCCACAGATACG.

To note about this clone: The CDR3 end falls 3 residues outside the read, so it is completed with the germline J gene. This chain links TRBV9 with TRBJ2-1, with D perhaps matching TRBD2 (7 bases). The CDR3 is 15 amino acids. V lost 0 bases, J lost 8 bases, and 15 bases lay in between. CDR1 and CDR2 from the germline V gene are SGDLS and YYNGEE. CDR3 bases read: TGTGCCAGCAGCGTAGACCCGCAGGGGAGGGATGAG. Protein: CASSVDPQGRDE. The entire CDR3 sequence reads CASSVDPQGRDEQFF.

Partial CDR3 DNA: TGCAGTGCTACTCTGGACAGCTACAAAAACATT. As protein: CSATLDSYKNI. The full CDR3 is CSATLDSYKNIQYF. This chain connects TRBV20-1 to TRBJ2-4; tentative D call: TRBD1 (6 bases). The read finishes 3 residues shy of the CDR3 end, and the germline J gene is used to complete it. Trimming removed 4 bases from V and 3 bases from J, with 13 bases in between. The CDR3 loop spans 14 amino acids. CDR1 is DFQATT and CDR2 is SNEGSKA in the germline V gene (reference sequence).

The CDR3 DNA, read in part, is TGTGCCAGCAGCTTAGTGTCCGGGGGATATGGC. It is translated as CASSLVSGGYG. In full, the CDR3 reads CASSLVSGGYGYTF. This rearrangement joins TRBV7-2 to TRBJ1-2, with D tentatively TRBD1 (5 bases). The CDR3 extends 3 residues past the end of the read, so its final part is completed from the germline J gene. The CDR3 length is 14 residues. CDR1 is SGHTA, CDR2 FQGNSA, per germline. The V and J ends lost 1 base and 5 bases respectively, with 11 bases between them.

A note on this clone: The read finishes 3 residues shy of the CDR3 end, and the germline J gene is used to complete it. The chain recombines TRBV2 with TRBJ2-7; TRBD2 aligns across 7 bases. With 7 bases clipped from V and 0 bases from J, the junction kept 3 bases outside the gene matches. The CDR3 is 13 residues long. Per the germline V gene, CDR1 is SNHLY and CDR2 is FYNNEI. CDR3 region: CASTSGHSYEQYF. The part of the CDR3 DNA that was read is TGTGCCAGCACTAGCGGTCACTCCTACGAG.

In regard to this clone: The CDR3 end falls 3 residues outside the read, so it is completed with the germline J gene. The V call is TRBV14, the J call TRBJ2-7; 7 bases match TRBD1. J was trimmed by 6 bases and V by 5 bases; bases with no gene match: 13. Germline V gene lookup returns CDR1 SGHDN and CDR2 FVKESK. This CDR3 is 15 amino acids long. Partial CDR3 DNA: TGTGCCAGCAGCAGGGCCGGGACAGTCCGGACCGAG. This sequence encodes CASSRAGTVRTE. In full, the CDR3 reads CASSRAGTVRTEQYF. Using reference TRBV14 and TRBJ2-7 for the parts outside the CDR3, the full variable domain is EAGVTQFPSHSVIEKGQTVTLRCDPISGHDNLYWYRRVMGKEIKFLLHFVKESKQDESGMPNNRFLAERTGGTYSTLKVQPAELEDSGVYFCASSRAGTVRTEQYFGPGTRLTVT.

Concerning this clone: The read ends 3 residues before the CDR3 terminus; that terminus is restored from the germline J gene. This chain joins TRBV6-2 or TRBV6-3 and TRBJ1-2, with D possibly TRBD1 on 6 matching bases. The germline V and J ends were trimmed by 2 bases and 7 bases, with 14 bases remaining between them. The germline V gene has CDR1 MNHEY and CDR2 SVGEGT. CDR3 length equals 14 residues. CDR3: CASSYPTGLGGYTF. CDR3 bases read: TGTGCCAGCAGTTACCCAACAGGGTTGGGTGGC.

With regard to this clone: Coverage ceases 3 residues before the CDR3 finishes, and the germline J gene fills in the end. The chain carries TRBV23-1 and TRBJ1-2, with TRBD1 matching 9 bases. TRBV23-1 is reported as an ORF; its role is uncertain. The CDR3 runs to 13 residues. V shed 5 bases, J shed 6 bases, and the junction held 4 bases outside the gene matches. The sequenced CDR3 bases are TGCGCCAGCAGTTTAACAGGGGGCAATGGC. Protein: CASSLTGGNG. The full-length CDR3 reads as CASSLTGGNGYTF.

With regard to this clone: Coverage ceases 3 residues before the CDR3 finishes, and the germline J gene fills in the end. This chain connects TRBV19 to TRBJ1-5; D unclear. The CDR3 extends over 13 amino acids. V was shortened by 6 bases and J by 3 bases, with 9 bases between the two germline ends. Germline V CDR1 and CDR2: LNHDA, SQIVND (reference sequence). CDR3: CASRWAVNQPQHF. Incomplete CDR3 DNA: TGTGCCAGTAGATGGGCAGTCAATCAGCCC.